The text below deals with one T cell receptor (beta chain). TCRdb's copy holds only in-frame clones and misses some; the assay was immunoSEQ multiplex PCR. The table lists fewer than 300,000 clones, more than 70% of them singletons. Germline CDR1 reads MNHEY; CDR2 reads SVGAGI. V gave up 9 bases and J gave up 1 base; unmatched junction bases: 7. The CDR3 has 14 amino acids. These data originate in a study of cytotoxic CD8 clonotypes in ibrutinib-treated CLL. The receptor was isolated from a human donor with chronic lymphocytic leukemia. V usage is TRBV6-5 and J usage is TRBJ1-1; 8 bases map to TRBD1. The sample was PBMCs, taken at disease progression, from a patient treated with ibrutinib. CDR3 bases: TGTGCCAGTAGGACGGACAGGGCGAACACTGAAGCTTTCTTT. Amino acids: CASRTDRANTEAFF.